This T cell receptor beta chain was recovered during a study of T cells in Graves' hyperthyroidism and ophthalmopathy. Germline CDR1 and CDR2: KGHDR and SFDVKD. This CDR3 is 14 amino acids long. The germline V and J ends were trimmed by 5 bases and 3 bases, with 9 bases remaining between them. Amplification of TCR beta CDR3 regions was performed using RNA transcripts as template. TCR CDR3 regions were first amplified by RT-PCR with HTBI primers. MiXCR, run by TCRdb on the multiplex PCR reads, gives a single entry per CDR3 protein. The repertoire holds some 370,000 distinct CDR3 sequences, with over 11% as singletons. Points on this clonotype: Its cognate antigen is unknown.

Inclusion characteristics of ophthalmopathy patients comprised a Clinical Activity Score of at least 3, a NOSPECS grade of at least 4, and duration under 3 months. General observations from the study: The model made its ophthalmopathy prediction, and onset followed a median approximately 6.5 months later. Using 13 V-J features, a model discriminated ophthalmopathy from stable hyperthyroidism.

The specimen sequenced was blood. This chain joins TRBV24-1 and TRBJ2-2; no firm D call. The sequence was obtained from a man aged 50 or older with Graves' ophthalmopathy. CDR3 amino acids: CATSVGGYTGELFF. In DNA, the CDR3 is TGTGCCACCAGTGTTGGTGGTTACACCGGGGAGCTGTTTTTT.